Sequencing of this T cell receptor beta chain was carried out in a study of T cells in Graves' hyperthyroidism and ophthalmopathy. This clonotype showed up just a few times. With duration under 3 months, ophthalmopathy was active: Clinical Activity Score at least 3, NOSPECS at least 4. Amplification yielded TCR beta CDR3 regions, with RNA transcripts as the source. An initial round of RT-PCR targeting the TCR CDR3 relied on the HTBI primer set. TCRdb independently ran MiXCR on the multiplex PCR reads; one entry per CDR3 protein. The sample shows 530,000 or so distinct CDR3 sequences, roughly 15% of them seen only once. Source material: blood. This TCR was sampled from a woman between 18 and 30 years old with Graves' ophthalmopathy.

CDR3 residues: CATTWDSGELFF. DNA for the CDR3: TGTGCCACTACGTGGGATTCCGGGGAGCTGTTTTTT. This chain connects TRBV19 to TRBJ2-2; D call uncertain. V was cut by 10 bases and J by 6 bases, with 12 bases left in between. Per germline, CDR1 LNHDA and CDR2 SQIVND (reference sequence). This CDR3 is 12 amino acids long.